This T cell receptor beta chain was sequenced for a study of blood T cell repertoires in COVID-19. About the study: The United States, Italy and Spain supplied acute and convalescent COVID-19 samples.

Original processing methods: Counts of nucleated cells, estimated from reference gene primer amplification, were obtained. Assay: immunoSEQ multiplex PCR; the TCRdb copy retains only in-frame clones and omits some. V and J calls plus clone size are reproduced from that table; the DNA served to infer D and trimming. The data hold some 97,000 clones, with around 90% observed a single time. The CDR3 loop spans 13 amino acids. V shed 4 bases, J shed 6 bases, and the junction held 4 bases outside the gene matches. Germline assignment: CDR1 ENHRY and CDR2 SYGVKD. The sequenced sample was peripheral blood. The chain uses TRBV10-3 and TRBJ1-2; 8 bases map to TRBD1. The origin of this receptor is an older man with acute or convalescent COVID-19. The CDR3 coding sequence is TGTGCCATCAGTGGTACAGGGGGTCATGGCTACACCTTC. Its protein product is CAISGTGGHGYTF.